This record covers a single TCR beta chain. Researchers prepared the TCRbeta library using unique molecular identifiers, the study reports. MiXCR, run by TCRdb on the PCR reads, gives a single entry per CDR3 protein. The table records some 500,000 distinct CDR3 sequences, 32% of them present only once. This record belongs to a study of T-cell reconstitution after alpha-beta-depleted transplantation in children. With 4 bases removed from V and 4 bases from J, the gap between germline ends came to 13 bases. CDR1 and CDR2 (germline): SGDLS, YYNGEE. The CDR3 covers 14 residues. This specimen was PBMCs from the stem cell graft donor, taken from the stem cell graft. The clonotype originates from a human donor who donated a stem cell graft to a child with aplastic anemia. V usage is TRBV9 and J usage is TRBJ2-3; possible D gene TRBD1, 6 bases. The CDR3 protein is CASSLKQGADTQYF. The DNA for the CDR3 is TGTGCCAGCAGCCTCAAACAGGGCGCAGATACGCAGTATTTT.